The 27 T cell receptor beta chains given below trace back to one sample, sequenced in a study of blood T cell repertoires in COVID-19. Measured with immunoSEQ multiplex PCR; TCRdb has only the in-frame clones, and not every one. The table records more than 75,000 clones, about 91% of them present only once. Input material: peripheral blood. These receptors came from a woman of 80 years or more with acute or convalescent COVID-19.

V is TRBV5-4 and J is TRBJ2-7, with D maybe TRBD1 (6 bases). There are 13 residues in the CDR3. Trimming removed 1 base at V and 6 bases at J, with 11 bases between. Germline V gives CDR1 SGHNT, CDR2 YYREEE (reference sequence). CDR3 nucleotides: TGTGCCAGCAGCTTGCAACAGGGTCGCGAGCAGTACTTC. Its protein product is CASSLQQGREQYF.

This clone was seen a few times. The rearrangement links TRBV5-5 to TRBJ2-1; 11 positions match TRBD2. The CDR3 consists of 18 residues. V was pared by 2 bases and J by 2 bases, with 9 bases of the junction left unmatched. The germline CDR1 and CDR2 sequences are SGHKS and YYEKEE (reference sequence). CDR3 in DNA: TGTGCCAGCAGCTTTCTGAGACTAGCGGGGAATGCCTACAATGAGCAGTTCTTC. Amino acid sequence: CASSFLRLAGNAYNEQFF.

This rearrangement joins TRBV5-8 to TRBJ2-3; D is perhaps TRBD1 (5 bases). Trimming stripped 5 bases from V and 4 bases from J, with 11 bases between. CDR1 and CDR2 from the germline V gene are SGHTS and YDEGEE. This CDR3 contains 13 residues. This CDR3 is CASRGKGADTQYF. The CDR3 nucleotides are TGTGCCAGCAGGGGGAAAGGGGCAGATACGCAGTATTTT.

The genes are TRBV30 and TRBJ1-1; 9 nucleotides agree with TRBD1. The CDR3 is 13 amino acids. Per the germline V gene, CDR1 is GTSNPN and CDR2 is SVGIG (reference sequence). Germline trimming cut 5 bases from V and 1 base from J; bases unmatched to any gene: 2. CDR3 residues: CAWYRGQNTEAFF. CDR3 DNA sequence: TGTGCCTGGTACAGGGGGCAGAACACTGAAGCTTTCTTT.

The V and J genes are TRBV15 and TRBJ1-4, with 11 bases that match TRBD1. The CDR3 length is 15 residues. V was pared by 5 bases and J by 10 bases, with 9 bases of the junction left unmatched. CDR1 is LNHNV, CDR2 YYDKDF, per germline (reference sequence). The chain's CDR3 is CATSVLGTGGGKLFF. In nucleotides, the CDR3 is TGTGCCACCAGCGTGCTCGGGACAGGGGGTGGAAAACTGTTTTTT.

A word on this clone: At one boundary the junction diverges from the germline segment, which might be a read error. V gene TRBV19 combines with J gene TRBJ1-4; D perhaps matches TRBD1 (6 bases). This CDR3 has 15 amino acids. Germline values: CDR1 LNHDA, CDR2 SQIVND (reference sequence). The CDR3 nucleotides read TGTGCCAGTAGTATAGGGGGGACACATAATGAAAGACTGTTTTTT. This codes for CASSIGGTHNERLFF.

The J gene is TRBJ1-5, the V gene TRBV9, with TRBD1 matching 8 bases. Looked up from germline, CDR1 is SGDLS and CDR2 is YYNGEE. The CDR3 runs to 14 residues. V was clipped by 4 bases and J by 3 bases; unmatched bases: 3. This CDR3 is CASSSDRDNQPQHF. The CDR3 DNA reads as TGTGCCAGCAGCTCGGACAGGGACAATCAGCCCCAGCATTTT. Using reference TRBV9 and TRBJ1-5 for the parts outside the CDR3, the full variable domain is DSGVTQTPKHLITATGQRVTLRCSPRSGDLSVYWYQQSLDQGLQFLIQYYNGEERAKGNILERFSAQQFPDLHSELNLSSLELGDSALYFCASSSDRDNQPQHFGDGTRLSIL.

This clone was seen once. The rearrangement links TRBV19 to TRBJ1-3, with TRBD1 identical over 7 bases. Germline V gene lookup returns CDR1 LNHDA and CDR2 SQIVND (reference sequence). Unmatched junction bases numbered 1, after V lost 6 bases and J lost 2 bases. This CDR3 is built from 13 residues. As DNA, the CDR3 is TGTGCCAGTAGACAGGGGACTGGAAACACCATATATTTT. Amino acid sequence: CASRQGTGNTIYF.

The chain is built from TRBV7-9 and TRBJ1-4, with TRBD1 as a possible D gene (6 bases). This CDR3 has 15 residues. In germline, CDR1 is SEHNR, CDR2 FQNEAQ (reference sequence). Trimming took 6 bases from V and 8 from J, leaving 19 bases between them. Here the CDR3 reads CASSPPGRGEEKLFF. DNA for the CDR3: TGTGCCAGCAGTCCTCCCGGCAGGGGCGAGGAAAAACTGTTTTTT.

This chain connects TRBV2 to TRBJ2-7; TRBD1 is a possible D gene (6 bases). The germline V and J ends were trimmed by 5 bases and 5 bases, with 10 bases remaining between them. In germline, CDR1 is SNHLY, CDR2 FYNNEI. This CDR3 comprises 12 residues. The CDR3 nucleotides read TGTGCCAGCAGTTCAGGGGTCCACGAGCAGTACTTC. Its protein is CASSSGVHEQYF.

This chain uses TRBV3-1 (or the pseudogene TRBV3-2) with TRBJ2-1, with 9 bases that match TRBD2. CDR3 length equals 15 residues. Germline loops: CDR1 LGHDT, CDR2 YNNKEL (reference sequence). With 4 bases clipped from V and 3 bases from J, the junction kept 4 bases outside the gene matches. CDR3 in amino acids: CASSRGGRVYNEQFF. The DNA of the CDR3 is TGTGCCAGCAGCCGCGGCGGGAGGGTCTACAATGAGCAGTTCTTC.

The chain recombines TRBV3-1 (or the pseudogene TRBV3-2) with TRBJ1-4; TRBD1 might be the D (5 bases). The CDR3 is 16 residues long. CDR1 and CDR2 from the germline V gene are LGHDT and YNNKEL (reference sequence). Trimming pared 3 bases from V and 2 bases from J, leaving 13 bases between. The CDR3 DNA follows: TGTGCCAGCAGCCAGGGTGCAGGGAACACTAATGAAAAACTGTTTTTT. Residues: CASSQGAGNTNEKLFF.

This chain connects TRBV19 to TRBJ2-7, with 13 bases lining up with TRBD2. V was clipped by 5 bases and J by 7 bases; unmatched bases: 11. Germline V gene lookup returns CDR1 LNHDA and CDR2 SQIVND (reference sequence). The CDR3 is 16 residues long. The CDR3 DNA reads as TGTGCCAGTAGTCTACTACTAGCGGGAGGGCCCGGGGAGCAGTACTTC. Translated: CASSLLLAGGPGEQYF.

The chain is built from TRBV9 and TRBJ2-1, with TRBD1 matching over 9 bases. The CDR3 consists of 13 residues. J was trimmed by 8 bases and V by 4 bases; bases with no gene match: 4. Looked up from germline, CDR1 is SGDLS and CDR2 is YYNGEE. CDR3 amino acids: CASSLDRGDEQFF. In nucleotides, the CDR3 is TGTGCCAGCAGCCTGGACAGGGGCGATGAGCAGTTCTTC.

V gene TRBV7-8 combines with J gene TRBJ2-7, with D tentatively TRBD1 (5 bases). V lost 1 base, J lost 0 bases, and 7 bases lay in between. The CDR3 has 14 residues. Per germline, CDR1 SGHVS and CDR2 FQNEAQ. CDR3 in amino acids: CASSLGRDSYEQYF. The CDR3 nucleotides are TGTGCCAGCAGCTTAGGCAGGGACTCCTACGAGCAGTACTTC.

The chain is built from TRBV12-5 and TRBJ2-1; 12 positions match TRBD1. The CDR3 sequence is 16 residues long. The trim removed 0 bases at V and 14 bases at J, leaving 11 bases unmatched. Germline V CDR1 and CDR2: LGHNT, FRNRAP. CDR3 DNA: TGTGCTAGTGGTTTGGTACTGGGACAGGGGGCGTTACAGGAGTTCTTC. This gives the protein CASGLVLGQGALQEFF.

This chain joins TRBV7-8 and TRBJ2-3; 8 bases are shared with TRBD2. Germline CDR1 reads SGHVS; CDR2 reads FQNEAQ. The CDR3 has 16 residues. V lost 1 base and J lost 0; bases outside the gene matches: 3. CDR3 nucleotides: TGTGCCAGCAGCTTAGTAGGACTAGCTAGCACAGATACGCAGTATTTT. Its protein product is CASSLVGLASTDTQYF.

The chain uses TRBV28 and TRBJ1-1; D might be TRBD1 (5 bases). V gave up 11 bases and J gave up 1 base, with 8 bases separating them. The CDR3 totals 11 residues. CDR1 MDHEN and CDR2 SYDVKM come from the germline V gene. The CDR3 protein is CAATGNTEAFF. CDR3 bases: TGTGCCGCAACAGGGAACACTGAAGCTTTCTTT.

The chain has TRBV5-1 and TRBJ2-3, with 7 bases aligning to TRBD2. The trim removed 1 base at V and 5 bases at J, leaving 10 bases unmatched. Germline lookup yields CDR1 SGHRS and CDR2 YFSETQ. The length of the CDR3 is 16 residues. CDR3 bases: TGCGCCAGCAGCTTGACGGGGGAGGGCCTGTTAGATACGCAGTATTTT. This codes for CASSLTGEGLLDTQYF.

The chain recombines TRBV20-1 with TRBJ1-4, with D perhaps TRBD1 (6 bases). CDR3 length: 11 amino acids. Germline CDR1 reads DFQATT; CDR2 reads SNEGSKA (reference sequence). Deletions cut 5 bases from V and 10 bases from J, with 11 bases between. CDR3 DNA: TGCAGTGCTGAATCCAGGGGAAAACTGTTTTTT. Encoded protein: CSAESRGKLFF.

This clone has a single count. The CDR3: CASSFPGQGRDYGYTF. The CDR3 DNA follows: TGTGCCAGCAGCTTTCCGGGACAGGGGAGGGACTATGGCTACACCTTC. The chain couples TRBV4-2 to TRBJ1-2; 10 nucleotides line up with TRBD1. Germline V CDR1 and CDR2: LGHNA, YNFKEQ. The junction had 9 bases not matched to a gene; V was cut back by 5 bases and J by 3 bases. This CDR3 spans 16 amino acids.

CDR3: CASSSDREETQYF. CDR3 nucleotide sequence: TGTGCCAGCAGTTCAGACAGAGAAGAGACCCAGTACTTC. The chain joins TRBV7-9 to TRBJ2-5, with D possibly matching TRBD1 (5 bases). This CDR3 contains 13 residues. Trimming took off 6 bases at V and 3 bases at J, with 11 bases between the two ends. Germline CDR1 is SEHNR and CDR2 is FQNEAQ (reference sequence).

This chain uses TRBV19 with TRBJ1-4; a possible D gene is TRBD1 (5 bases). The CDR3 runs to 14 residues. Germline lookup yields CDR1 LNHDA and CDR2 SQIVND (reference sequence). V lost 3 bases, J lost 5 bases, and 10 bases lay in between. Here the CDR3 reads CASSMRQQNEKLFF. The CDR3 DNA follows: TGTGCCAGTAGTATGAGACAGCAGAATGAAAAACTGTTTTTT.

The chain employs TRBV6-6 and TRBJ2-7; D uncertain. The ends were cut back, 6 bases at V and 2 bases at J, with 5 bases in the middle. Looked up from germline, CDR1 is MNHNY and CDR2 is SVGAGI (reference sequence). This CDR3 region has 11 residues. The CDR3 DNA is TGTGCCAGCAGCTCAGCCTACGAGCAGTACTTC. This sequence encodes CASSSAYEQYF.

CDR3 loop: CASGLAGQGYEQYF. CDR3 nucleotide sequence: TGTGCTAGTGGTTTGGCCGGACAGGGCTACGAGCAGTACTTC. V usage is TRBV12-5 and J usage is TRBJ2-7; 8 positions match TRBD1. Germline lookup yields CDR1 LGHNT and CDR2 FRNRAP. V gave up 1 base and J gave up 3 bases; unmatched junction bases: 2. This CDR3 contains 14 residues.

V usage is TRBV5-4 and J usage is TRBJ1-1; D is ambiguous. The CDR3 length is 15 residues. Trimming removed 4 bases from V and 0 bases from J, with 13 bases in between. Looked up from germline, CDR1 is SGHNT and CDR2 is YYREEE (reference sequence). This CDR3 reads CASSRQQMMNTEAFF. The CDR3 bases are TGTGCCAGCAGCCGACAACAAATGATGAACACTGAAGCTTTCTTT. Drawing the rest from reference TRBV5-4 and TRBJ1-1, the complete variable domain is ETGVTQSPTHLIKTRGQQVTLRCSSQSGHNTVSWYQQALGQGPQFIFQYYREEENGRGNFPPRFSGLQFPNYSSELNVNALELDDSALYLCASSRQQMMNTEAFFGQGTRLTVV.

The CDR3 DNA reads as TGTGCCAGCAGCCAAGGGTTCCTAACAGGGGAGTATTTT. Translation: CASSQGFLTGEYF. The chain couples TRBV3-1 (or the pseudogene TRBV3-2) to TRBJ2-3; 7 bases map to TRBD1. V gave up 1 base and J gave up 13 bases; unmatched junction bases: 8. CDR1 is LGHDT, CDR2 YNNKEL, per germline (reference sequence). There are 13 residues in the CDR3.